A selection of T cell receptor beta chains follows, all from one sample in a study of blood T cell repertoires in COVID-19. Profiling relied on immunoSEQ multiplex PCR, and the TCRdb table lists in-frame clones only, not all of them. The sample contains 150,000 to 200,000 clones, around 80% of which appear only once. Material for sequencing was PBMCs or T cells enriched from blood (not recorded which). The source of these receptors is a woman aged 45 to 65 with acute COVID-19. Each CDR3 is given without its conserved first and last residue. Fields, in order: V gene, J gene, CDR3 protein.

>TRBV9|TRBJ2-1
ASSVEGQGFEQF
>TRBV18|TRBJ2-1
AGAGTGGNEQF
>TRBV28|TRBJ1-2
ASSSDRVHGYT
>TRBV6-4|TRBJ1-4
ASKPSPSSNEKLF
>TRBV6-5|TRBJ1-3
ASEGSGNTIY
>TRBV11-2|TRBJ1-1
ASSTLTGIRTEAF
>TRBV28|TRBJ1-2
ASSFKGGRGYT
>TRBV11-2|TRBJ2-1
ASSLGGHGRTNEQF
>TRBV19|TRBJ1-2
ASSILQAGEGYT
>TRBV13|TRBJ1-4
ASSAAGVNEKLF
>TRBV28|TRBJ1-5
ASSRLNQPQH
>TRBV4-1|TRBJ1-2
ASALAEELPNYGYT
>TRBV6-5|TRBJ1-4
ASSLRGLGEKLF
>TRBV19|TRBJ1-1
ASSSSSNTEAF
>TRBV7-9|TRBJ2-3
ASSGLAGTDTQY
>TRBV7-8|TRBJ1-5
ASSETENQPQH
>TRBV28|TRBJ1-5
ASSFSRSNQPQH
>TRBV2|TRBJ1-2
ASQGRNYGYT
>TRBV18|TRBJ2-1
ASSLRSGGANEQF
>TRBV27|TRBJ1-2
ASSSPGGYGYT
>TRBV27|TRBJ2-5
ASSFWGARQETQY
>TRBV6-5|TRBJ1-1
ASRGLSAGNTEAF
>TRBV5-4|TRBJ2-6
ASSSTGANVLT
>TRBV4-1|TRBJ2-3
ASSPWGNSGDTQY
>TRBV4-1|TRBJ2-2
ASSQRGTGELF
>TRBV28|TRBJ2-5
ASTVIGGGQETQY
>TRBV27|TRBJ1-6
ASGRNGTPLH
>TRBV5-8|TRBJ1-6
ASSSKPEQGYSPLH
>TRBV19|TRBJ1-4
ASRRRGSQNEKLF
>TRBV9|TRBJ2-3
ASSYGQASGPDTQY
>TRBV9|TRBJ2-5
ASSPGRAGGGETQY
>TRBV6-5|TRBJ1-6
ASSRTATNNSPLH
>TRBV7-9|TRBJ1-4
ASSPPGGSDEKLF
>TRBV9|TRBJ1-1
ASSTWTGGDTEAF
>TRBV6-2/TRBV6-3|TRBJ1-5
ASSYAGSNQPQH
>TRBV3-1/TRBV3-2|TRBJ1-5
ASSRRSLNQPQH
>TRBV7-8|TRBJ1-2
ASSHEGLTGENGYT
>TRBV6-5|TRBJ1-5
ASSPRRQFNQPQH
>TRBV9|TRBJ2-5
ASSAGQGKETQY
>TRBV4-3|TRBJ1-1
ASSQQRNTEAF
>TRBV19|TRBJ2-1
ASSIGSAGGLSSYNEQF
>TRBV2|TRBJ1-2
ASSVTGVGYT
>TRBV19|TRBJ1-1
ASSIDLETTEAF